This TCR beta chain was sequenced in a study of shared clonotypes between healthy human individuals. Study-wide findings and caveats: The donor pool, a small one, limited the genetic and exposure-history diversity represented.

Note on this clone: The antigen is not known.

Assay execution proceeded at the deep level. The authors split each subset's genomic DNA evenly across several immunoSEQ plates. Libraries were prepared by immunoSEQ multiplex PCR; TCRdb keeps only in-frame clonotypes and omits some of them. Of some 1.5 million clones in the sample, roughly 95% were seen once. Germline CDR1 SEHNR, CDR2 FQNEAQ (reference sequence). V was pared by 1 base and J by 5 bases, with 17 bases between. The length of the CDR3 is 16 residues. The rearrangement links TRBV7-9 to TRBJ2-5, with D maybe TRBD1 (6 bases). The sequenced sample was naive CD4+ T cells sorted from blood. Subset noted: CD45RA+ positively selected. The sequence came from a man under 40 in good health. Here the CDR3 DNA reads TGTGCCAGCAGCTTAGGGAGGACAGAGCTTAGGGAGACCCAGTACTTC. This encodes CASSLGRTELRETQYF.